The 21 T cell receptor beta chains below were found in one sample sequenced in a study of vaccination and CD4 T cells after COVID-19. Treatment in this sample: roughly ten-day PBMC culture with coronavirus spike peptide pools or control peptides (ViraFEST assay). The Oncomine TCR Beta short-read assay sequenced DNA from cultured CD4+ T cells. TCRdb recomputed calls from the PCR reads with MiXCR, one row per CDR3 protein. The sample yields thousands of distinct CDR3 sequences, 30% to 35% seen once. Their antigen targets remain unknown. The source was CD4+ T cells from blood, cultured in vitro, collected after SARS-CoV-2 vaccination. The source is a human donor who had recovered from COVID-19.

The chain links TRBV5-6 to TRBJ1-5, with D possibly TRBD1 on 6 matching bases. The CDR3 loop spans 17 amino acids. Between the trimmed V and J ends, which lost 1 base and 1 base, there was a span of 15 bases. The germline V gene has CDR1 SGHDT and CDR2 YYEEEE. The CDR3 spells CASSLKSGGWSNQPQHF. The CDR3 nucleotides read TGTGCCAGCAGCTTGAAGTCGGGGGGCTGGAGCAATCAGCCCCAGCATTTT.

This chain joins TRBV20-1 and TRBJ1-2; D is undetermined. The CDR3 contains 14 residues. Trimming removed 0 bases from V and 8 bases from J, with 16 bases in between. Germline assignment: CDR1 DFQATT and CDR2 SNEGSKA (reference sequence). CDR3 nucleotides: TGCAGTGCTAGAGATCGGTCTGAAGTTAGCGGCTACACCTTC. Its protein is CSARDRSEVSGYTF.

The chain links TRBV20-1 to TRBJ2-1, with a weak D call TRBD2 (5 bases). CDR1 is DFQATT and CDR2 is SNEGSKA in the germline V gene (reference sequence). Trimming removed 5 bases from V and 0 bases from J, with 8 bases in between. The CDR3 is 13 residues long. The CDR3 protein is CSAASSSYNEQFF. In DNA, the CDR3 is TGCAGTGCTGCTAGCAGCTCCTACAATGAGCAGTTCTTC.

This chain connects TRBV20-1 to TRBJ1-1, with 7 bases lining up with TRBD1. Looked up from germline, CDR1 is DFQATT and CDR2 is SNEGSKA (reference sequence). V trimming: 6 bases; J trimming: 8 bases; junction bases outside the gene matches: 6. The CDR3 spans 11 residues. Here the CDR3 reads CSAQDRDEAFF. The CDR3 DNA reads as TGCAGTGCCCAAGACAGGGACGAAGCTTTCTTT.

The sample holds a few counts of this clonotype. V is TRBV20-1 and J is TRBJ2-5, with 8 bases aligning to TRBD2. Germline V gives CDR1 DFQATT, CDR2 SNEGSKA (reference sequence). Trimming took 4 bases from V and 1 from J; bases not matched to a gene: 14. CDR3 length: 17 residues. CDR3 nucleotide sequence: TGCAGTGCTATCCTGGGGCTAGCGGGCAGGTTCCAAGAGACCCAGTACTTC. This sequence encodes CSAILGLAGRFQETQYF.

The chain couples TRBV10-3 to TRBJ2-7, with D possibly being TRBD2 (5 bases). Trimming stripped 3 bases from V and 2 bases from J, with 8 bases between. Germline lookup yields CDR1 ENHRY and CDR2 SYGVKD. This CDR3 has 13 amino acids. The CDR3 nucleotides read TGTGCCATCAGTGAAGGAGGACCCTACGAGCAGTACTTC. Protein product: CAISEGGPYEQYF.

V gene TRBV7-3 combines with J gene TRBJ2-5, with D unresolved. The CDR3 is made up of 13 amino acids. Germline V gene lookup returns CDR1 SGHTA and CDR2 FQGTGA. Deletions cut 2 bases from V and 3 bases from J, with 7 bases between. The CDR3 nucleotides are TGTGCCAGCAGCTTATCTGGGGAAGAGACCCAGTACTTC. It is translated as CASSLSGEETQYF.

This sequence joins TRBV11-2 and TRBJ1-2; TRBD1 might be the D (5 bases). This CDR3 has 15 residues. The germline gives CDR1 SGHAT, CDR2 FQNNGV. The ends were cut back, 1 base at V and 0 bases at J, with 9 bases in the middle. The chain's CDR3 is CASSLVRGPNYGYTF. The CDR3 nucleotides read TGTGCCAGCAGCTTAGTGAGGGGTCCTAACTATGGCTACACCTTC.

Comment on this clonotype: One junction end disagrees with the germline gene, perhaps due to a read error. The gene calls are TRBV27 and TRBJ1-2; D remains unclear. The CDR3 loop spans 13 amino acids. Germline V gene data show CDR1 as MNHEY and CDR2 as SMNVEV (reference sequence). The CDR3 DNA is TGTGTCAGCAGTCGGGCTTTCTACGATGGCTACACCTTC. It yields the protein CVSSRAFYDGYTF.

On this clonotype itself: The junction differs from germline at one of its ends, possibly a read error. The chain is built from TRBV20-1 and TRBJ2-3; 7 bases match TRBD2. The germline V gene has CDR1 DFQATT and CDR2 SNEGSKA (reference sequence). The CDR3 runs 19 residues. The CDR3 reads CGAGSGPSGLLGGTDTQYF. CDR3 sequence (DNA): TGCGGTGCTGGCTCTGGTCCTAGCGGTCTCCTTGGGGGCACAGATACGCAGTATTTT.

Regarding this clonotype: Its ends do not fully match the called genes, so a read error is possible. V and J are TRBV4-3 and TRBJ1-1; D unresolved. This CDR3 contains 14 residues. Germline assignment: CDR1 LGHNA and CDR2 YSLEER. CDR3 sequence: CTSSLRSRNTEAFF. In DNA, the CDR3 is TGCACCAGCAGCCTCAGAAGTCGGAACACTGAAGCTTTCTTT.

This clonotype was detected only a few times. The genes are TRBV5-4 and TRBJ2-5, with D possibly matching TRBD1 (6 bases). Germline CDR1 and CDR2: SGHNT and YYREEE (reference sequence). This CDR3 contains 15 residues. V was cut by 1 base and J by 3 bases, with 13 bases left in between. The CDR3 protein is CASSLPPGAKETQYF. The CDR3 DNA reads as TGTGCCAGCAGCTTGCCACCAGGGGCTAAAGAGACCCAGTACTTC.

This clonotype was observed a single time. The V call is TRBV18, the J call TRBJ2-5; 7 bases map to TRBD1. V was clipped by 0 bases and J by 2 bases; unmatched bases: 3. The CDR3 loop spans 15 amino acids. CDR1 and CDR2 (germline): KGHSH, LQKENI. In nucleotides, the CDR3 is TGTGCCAGCTCACCACCGGACAGGAATCAAGAGACCCAGTACTTC. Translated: CASSPPDRNQETQYF.

The CDR3, as DNA: TGTGCCTGGAATCGACTAGAGGGCGAGCAGTACTTC. Its translation: CAWNRLEGEQYF. This rearrangement joins TRBV30 to TRBJ2-7; D perhaps matches TRBD2 (6 bases). Germline CDR1 and CDR2: GTSNPN and SVGIG (reference sequence). CDR3 length: 12 amino acids. Trimming pared 4 bases from V and 6 bases from J, leaving 13 bases between.

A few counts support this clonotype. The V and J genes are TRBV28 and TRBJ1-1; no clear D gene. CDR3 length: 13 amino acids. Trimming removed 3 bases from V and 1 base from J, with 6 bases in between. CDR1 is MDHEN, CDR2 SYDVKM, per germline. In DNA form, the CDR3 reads TGTGCCAGCAGTTTTCCACCGAACACTGAAGCTTTCTTT. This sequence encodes CASSFPPNTEAFF.

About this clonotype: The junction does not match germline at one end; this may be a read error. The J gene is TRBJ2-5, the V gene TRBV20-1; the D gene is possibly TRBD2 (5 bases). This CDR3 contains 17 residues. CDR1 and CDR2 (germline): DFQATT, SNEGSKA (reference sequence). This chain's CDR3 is CSARDGRRWGSQGTQYF. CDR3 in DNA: TGCAGTGCTAGAGATGGTCGGAGGTGGGGTAGCCAAGGGACCCAGTACTTC.

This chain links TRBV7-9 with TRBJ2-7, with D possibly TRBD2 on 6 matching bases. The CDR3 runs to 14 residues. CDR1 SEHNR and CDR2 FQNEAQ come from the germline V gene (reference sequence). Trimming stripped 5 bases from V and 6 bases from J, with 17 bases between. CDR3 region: CASSPKSAAGEQYF. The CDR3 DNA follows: TGTGCCAGCAGCCCGAAGTCGGCAGCGGGCGAGCAGTACTTC. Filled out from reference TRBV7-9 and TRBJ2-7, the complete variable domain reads DTGVSQNPRHKITKRGQNVTFRCDPISEHNRLYWYRQTLGQGPEFLTYFQNEAQLEKSRLLSDRFSAERPKGSFSTLEIQRTEQGDSAMYLCASSPKSAAGEQYFGPGTRLTVT.

The CDR3 region is CAWSSNTKRNTIYF. In DNA form, the CDR3 reads TGTGCCTGGAGTAGTAACACAAAGAGAAACACCATATATTTT. The chain carries TRBV30 and TRBJ1-3, with D unresolved. Germline CDR1 GTSNPN, CDR2 SVGIG (reference sequence). The ends were cut back, 2 bases at V and 5 bases at J, with 13 bases in the middle. The CDR3 is made up of 14 amino acids. Based on the CDR3 plus reference TRBV30 and TRBJ1-3, the full variable domain is SQTIHQWPATLVQPVGSPLSLECTVEGTSNPNLYWYRQAAGRGLQLLFYSVGIGQISSEVPQNLSASRPQDRQFILSSKKLLLSDSGFYLCAWSSNTKRNTIYFGEGSWLTVV.

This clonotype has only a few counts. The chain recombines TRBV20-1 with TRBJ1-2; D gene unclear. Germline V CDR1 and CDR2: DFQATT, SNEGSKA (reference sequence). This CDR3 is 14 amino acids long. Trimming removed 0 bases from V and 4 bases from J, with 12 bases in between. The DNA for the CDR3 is TGCAGTGCTAGAGAGAATCAGAGAATCTATGGCTACACCTTC. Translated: CSARENQRIYGYTF.

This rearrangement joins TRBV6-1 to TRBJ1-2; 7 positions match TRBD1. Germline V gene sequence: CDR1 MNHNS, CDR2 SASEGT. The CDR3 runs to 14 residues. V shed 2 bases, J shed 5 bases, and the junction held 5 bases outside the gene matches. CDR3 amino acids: CASSETDRDYGYTF. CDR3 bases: TGTGCCAGCAGTGAAACCGACAGGGATTATGGCTACACCTTC.

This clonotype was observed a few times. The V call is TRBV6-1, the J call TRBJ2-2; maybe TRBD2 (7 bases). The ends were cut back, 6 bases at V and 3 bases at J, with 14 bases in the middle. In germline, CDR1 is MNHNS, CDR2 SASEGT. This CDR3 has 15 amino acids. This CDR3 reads CASRKRGADTGELFF. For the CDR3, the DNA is TGTGCCAGCAGGAAACGGGGGGCTGACACCGGGGAGCTGTTTTTT.